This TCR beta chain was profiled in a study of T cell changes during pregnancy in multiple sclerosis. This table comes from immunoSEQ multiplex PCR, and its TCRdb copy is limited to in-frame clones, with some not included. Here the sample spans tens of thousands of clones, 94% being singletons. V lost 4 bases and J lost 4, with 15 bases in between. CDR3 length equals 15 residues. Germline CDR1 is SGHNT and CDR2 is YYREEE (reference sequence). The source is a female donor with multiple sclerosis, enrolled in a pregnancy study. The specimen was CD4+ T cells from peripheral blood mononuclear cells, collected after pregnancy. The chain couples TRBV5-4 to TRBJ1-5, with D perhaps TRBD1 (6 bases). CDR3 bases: TGTGCCAGCAGCCGGGGAGGGGGAGGGAATCAGCCCCAGCATTTT. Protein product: CASSRGGGGNQPQHF.